The rows below give T cell receptor beta chains drawn from one sample of a study of CD4+ T cells in melanoma. Sequencing used immunoSEQ multiplex PCR; TCRdb keeps in-frame clones, though not all of them. The sample lists tens of thousands of clones; roughly 69% were seen once. Sequenced sample: tumor tissue. The receptors stem from a human donor with melanoma. Each CDR3 is given with its conserved first and last residue. The order of the fields is D gene, V gene, J gene, clone size, CDR3 DNA, CDR3 protein. D genes are given only for firm matches. Only part of the rows carry a size: once, few, many, or a class if the clone is expanded.

NA	TRBV2	TRBJ1-6	NA	TGTGCCAGCAGTGAAGAGGAATATTCACCCCTCCACTTT	CASSEEEYSPLHF
NA	TRBV5-1	TRBJ1-1	NA	TGCGCCAGCAGCCCAGGGTGGGGAATGACTGAAGCTTTCTTT	CASSPGWGMTEAFF
TRBD1	TRBV25-1	TRBJ1-4	once	TGTGCCAGCAGTGACGTTAGACAGGGTGGAGAAAAACTGTTTTTT	CASSDVRQGGEKLFF
NA	TRBV10-1	TRBJ2-2	once	TGCGCCAGCAGTGATAAGACGACTAGGGGGACCGGGGAGCTGTTTTTT	CASSDKTTRGTGELFF
NA	TRBV7-8	TRBJ1-2	NA	TGTGCCAGCAGCCCCCAGACAGCTAACTATGGCTACACCTTC	CASSPQTANYGYTF
NA	TRBV18	TRBJ1-1	NA	TGTGCCAGCTCACCACCGCTAGCCAGGAACACTGAAGCTTTCTTT	CASSPPLARNTEAFF
NA	TRBV4-1	TRBJ2-7	NA	TGCGCCAGCAGCCAAGAGAGTGGGGGGTTCTACGAGCAGTACTTC	CASSQESGGFYEQYF
NA	TRBV6-1	TRBJ1-3	NA	TGTGCCAGCAGTGAAACAGGGAGTGGAGGAAACACCATATATTTT	CASSETGSGGNTIYF
TRBD1	TRBV5-4	TRBJ1-2	NA	TGTGCCAGCAGCTTGGCAGGGACAGGAGGTAACGACTATGGCTACACCTTC	CASSLAGTGGNDYGYTF
TRBD2	TRBV6-1	TRBJ2-1	NA	TGTGCCAGCAGTGAAGATGGCCTAGCGGTCAATGAGCAGTTCTTC	CASSEDGLAVNEQFF
NA	TRBV7-7	TRBJ2-5	once	TGTGCTAGCAGCACTGGGGAGACCCAGTACTTC	CASSTGETQYF
NA	TRBV15	TRBJ2-7	many	TGTGCCACCAGCAGAGAGCGGATGGGGGGTCCCTACGAGCAGTACTTC	CATSRERMGGPYEQYF
NA	TRBV11-2	TRBJ1-1	many	TGTGCCAGCAGCTCTACCTTCGGACGGGAGGTTCCCCCTTTCTTT	CASSSTFGREVPPFF
NA	TRBV9	TRBJ2-1	NA	TGTGCCAGCAGCGTGTGGGGGAGCTCCTACAATGAGCAGTTCTTC	CASSVWGSSYNEQFF
NA	TRBV28	TRBJ1-1	NA	TGTGCCAGCAGTGTTGGTGGACTTCCTACAGGGATGAACACTGAAGCTTTCTTT	CASSVGGLPTGMNTEAFF
TRBD1	TRBV27	TRBJ1-2	NA	TGTGCCAGCAGTTTATGGGCACGAGGGGGCCATGGCTACACCTTC	CASSLWARGGHGYTF
TRBD1	TRBV15	TRBJ2-1	NA	TGTGCCACCAGCAGGGATAGGGACAGGGGCAATGAGCAGTTCTTC	CATSRDRDRGNEQFF
TRBD1	TRBV5-1	TRBJ2-6	NA	TGCGCCAGCAGCCGATGGGGACAGGACCCCTCTGGGGCCAACGTCCTGACTTTC	CASSRWGQDPSGANVLTF
TRBD1	TRBV13	TRBJ2-4	few	TGTGCCAGCAGCGCCGGGACAGGGTTCGGTCAAGCCAAAAACATTCAGTACTTC	CASSAGTGFGQAKNIQYF
NA	TRBV7-8	TRBJ1-5	NA	TGTGCCAGCAGCTTAGGGGGGGGATATAGCAATCAGCCCCAGCATTTT	CASSLGGGYSNQPQHF
NA	TRBV25-1	TRBJ1-1	NA	TGTGCCAGGGAACCGAACACTGAAGCTTTCTTT	CAREPNTEAFF
NA	TRBV6-6	TRBJ1-5	many	TGTGCCAGCAGCCCTAAAATAGTGCCCCAGCATTTT	CASSPKIVPQHF
NA	TRBV5-4	TRBJ2-1	NA	TGTGCCAGCACCTTCTCGGCAGGGCGCGATGAGCAGTTCTTC	CASTFSAGRDEQFF
TRBD1	TRBV18	TRBJ2-7	many	TGTGCCAGCTCGAAAGACAGGGGGCTGTACGAGCAGTACTTC	CASSKDRGLYEQYF
TRBD1	TRBV25-1	TRBJ2-1	NA	TGTGCCAGCAGTCAAGCCCCGGACAGGTTTGGGAATGAGCAGTTCTTC	CASSQAPDRFGNEQFF
NA	TRBV11-2	TRBJ1-2	NA	TGTGCCAGCAGAGGAAATTGGAATGGCTACACCTTC	CASRGNWNGYTF
TRBD2	TRBV19	TRBJ2-3	NA	TGTGCCAGTAGTACAACCGGGACTAGGGCAGCGGATACGCAGTATTTT	CASSTTGTRAADTQYF
NA	TRBV5-4	TRBJ2-1	NA	TGTGCCAGCAGCTCCGGGGTCGGACACAATGAGCAGTTCTTC	CASSSGVGHNEQFF
TRBD2	TRBV11-1	TRBJ2-3	NA	TGTGCCAGCAGCCGAGGGACTAGCGGGAACACAGATACGCAGTATTTT	CASSRGTSGNTDTQYF
NA	TRBV18	TRBJ1-1	NA	TGTGCCAGCTCACAGACAGATAACACTGAAGCTTTCTTT	CASSQTDNTEAFF
NA	TRBV6-1	TRBJ1-1	NA	TGTGCCAGCAGTGAAATTTCGGCGACAGGTGCTTTCTTT	CASSEISATGAFF
NA	TRBV5-1	TRBJ2-1	once	TGCGCCAGCAGCTTGGGGGGGCCCGAGGATGAGCAGTTCTTC	CASSLGGPEDEQFF
NA	TRBV6-6	TRBJ1-6	NA	TGTGCCAGCAGTCCGTACTATAATTCACCCCTCCACTTT	CASSPYYNSPLHF
TRBD1	TRBV5-6	TRBJ2-1	NA	TGTGCCAGCAGTTCACGGCCGGGACAGGTATCATTGGATGAGCAGTTCTTC	CASSSRPGQVSLDEQFF
TRBD2	TRBV15	TRBJ2-5	medium-sized	TGTGCCACCAGCGCCCGAAGGACTAGCGTTGAGACCCAGTACTTC	CATSARRTSVETQYF
TRBD1	TRBV19	TRBJ1-1	NA	TGTGCCAGTAGTCCCCCGGGACAGGGGGCGATCACTGAAGCTTTCTTT	CASSPPGQGAITEAFF
NA	TRBV4-1	TRBJ1-1	NA	TGCGCCAGCAGGAGACAGAGGAACACTGAAGCTTTCTTT	CASRRQRNTEAFF
TRBD1	TRBV28	TRBJ1-2	NA	TGTGCCAGCGAAGGGACAGGGGGCGCGCAGGGCTACACCTTC	CASEGTGGAQGYTF
NA	TRBV6-5	TRBJ1-6	few	TGTGCCAGCAGTGACCTGGATTCACCCCTCCACTTT	CASSDLDSPLHF
NA	TRBV4-1	TRBJ1-5	NA	TGCGCCAGCAGTCCCGGGCTAACTAATCAGCCCCAGCATTTT	CASSPGLTNQPQHF
NA	TRBV2	TRBJ2-7	few	TGTGCCAGCAGGGATACAGGGATTCCCAACGAGCAGTACTTC	CASRDTGIPNEQYF
NA	TRBV7-2	TRBJ2-5	NA	TGTGCCAGCAGCTTGCAGCAGGGGAAAGAGACCCAGTACTTC	CASSLQQGKETQYF
TRBD1	TRBV7-2	TRBJ2-3	few	TGTGCCAGCAGCCCGGTCGTGGACAGGGTACGGGCAGATACGCAGTATTTT	CASSPVVDRVRADTQYF
NA	TRBV25-1	TRBJ2-7	NA	TGTGCCAGCAGTGAACTCGGGGGTTGTCCCTCCTACGAGCAGTACTTC	CASSELGGCPSYEQYF
NA	TRBV28	TRBJ1-1	NA	TGTGCCAGCAGGTCGGGGCCGCTGAACACTGAAGCTTTCTTT	CASRSGPLNTEAFF
TRBD2	TRBV5-1	TRBJ2-1	once	TGCGCCAGCAGCCCAGCCGGGAGGGGAGGGGAGCAGTTCTTC	CASSPAGRGGEQFF
NA	TRBV27	TRBJ1-2	NA	TGTGCCAGCAGTTTATCGGCGGCGTATGGCTACACCTTC	CASSLSAAYGYTF
NA	TRBV5-5	TRBJ1-5	NA	TGTGCCAGCAGCTTGGCTGGATATAGCAATCAGCCCCAGCATTTT	CASSLAGYSNQPQHF
NA	TRBV5-8	TRBJ1-5	NA	TGTGCCAGCAGCTCGACAGGATACAATCAGCCCCAGCATTTT	CASSSTGYNQPQHF
NA	TRBV13	TRBJ2-7	few	TGTGCCAGCAGCTTAGTCAGCAGGGCAGGGGACGAGCAGTACTTC	CASSLVSRAGDEQYF
TRBD1	TRBV9	TRBJ1-2	NA	TGTGCCAGCAGTGGACAGGTCGACTATGGCTACACCTTC	CASSGQVDYGYTF
TRBD2	TRBV5-1	TRBJ2-3	NA	TGCGCCAGCAGCCAGGGACTAGCGGGGATAGAGCAGTATTTT	CASSQGLAGIEQYF
NA	TRBV5-4	TRBJ2-5	once	TGTGCCAGCAGCTCGGTAGATGAGACCCAGTACTTC	CASSSVDETQYF